Only a few counts were recorded for the clone carrying this T cell receptor (beta chain). Its antigen is unknown. The sample originates from a study of beta chain features in type 1 diabetes. Sequenced material consisted of expressed TCRB transcripts (all of the isolated RNA was reverse transcribed). Repertoires were generated with immunoSEQ multiplex PCR, while TCRdb's copy carries only in-frame clones and drops some. The data contain 200,000 to 300,000 clones, roughly 11% of them singletons. Every single donor gave one heparinised blood draw, and these averaged roughly 100 mL. The germline V gene has CDR1 SGHAT and CDR2 FQNNGV. CDR3 length: 14 amino acids. With V trimmed by 4 bases and J by 0 bases, 3 bases remained unmatched. Study results and caveats: A moderate, significant TCRB CDR3 shortening appeared in type 1 diabetes across four CD4+ subsets.

The TCR originated in a man aged 25-40 years with type 1 diabetes. Material for sequencing was naive CD4+ T cells from blood. This rearrangement joins TRBV11-2 to TRBJ2-7, with 7 positions matching TRBD2. This CDR3 is CASSSRLASYEQYF. CDR3 DNA: TGTGCCAGCAGCTCGAGACTAGCCTCCTACGAGCAGTACTTC.